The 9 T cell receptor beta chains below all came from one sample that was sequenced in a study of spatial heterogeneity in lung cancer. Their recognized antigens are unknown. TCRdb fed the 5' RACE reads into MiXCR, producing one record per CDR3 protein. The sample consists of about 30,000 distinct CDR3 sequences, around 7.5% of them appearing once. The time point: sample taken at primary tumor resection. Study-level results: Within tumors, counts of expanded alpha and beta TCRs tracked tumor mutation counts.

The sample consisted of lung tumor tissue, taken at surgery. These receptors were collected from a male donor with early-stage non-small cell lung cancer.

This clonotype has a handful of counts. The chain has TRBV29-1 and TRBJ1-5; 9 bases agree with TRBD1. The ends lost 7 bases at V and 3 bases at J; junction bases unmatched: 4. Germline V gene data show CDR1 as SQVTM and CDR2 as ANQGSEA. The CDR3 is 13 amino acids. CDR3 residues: CSARTGDNQPQHF. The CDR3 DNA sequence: TGCAGCGCAAGGACAGGGGACAATCAGCCCCAGCATTTT.

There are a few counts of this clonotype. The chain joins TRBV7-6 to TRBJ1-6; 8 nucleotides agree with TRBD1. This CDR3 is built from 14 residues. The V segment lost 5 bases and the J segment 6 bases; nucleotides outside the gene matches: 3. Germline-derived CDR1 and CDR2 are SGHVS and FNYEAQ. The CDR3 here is CASSLTGVNSPLHF. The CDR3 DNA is TGTGCCAGCAGCCTGACAGGGGTTAATTCACCCCTCCACTTT.

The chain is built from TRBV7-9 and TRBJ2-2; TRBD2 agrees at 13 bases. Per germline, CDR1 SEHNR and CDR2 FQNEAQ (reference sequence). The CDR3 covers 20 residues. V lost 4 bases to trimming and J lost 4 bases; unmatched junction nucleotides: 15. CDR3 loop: CASSSERTSGSVLVTGELFF. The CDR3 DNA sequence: TGTGCCAGCAGCTCGGAAAGGACTAGCGGGAGCGTGTTGGTCACCGGGGAGCTGTTTTTT.

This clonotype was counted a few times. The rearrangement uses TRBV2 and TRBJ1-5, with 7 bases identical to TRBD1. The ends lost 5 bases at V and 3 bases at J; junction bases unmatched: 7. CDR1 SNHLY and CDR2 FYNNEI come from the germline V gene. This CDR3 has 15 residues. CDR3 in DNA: TGTGCCAGCAGTTATACGACAGGGATCAATCAGCCCCAGCATTTT. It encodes CASSYTTGINQPQHF. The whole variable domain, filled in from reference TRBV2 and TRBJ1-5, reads EPEVTQTPSHQVTQMGQEVILRCVPISNHLYFYWYRQILGQKVEFLVSFYNNEISEKSEIFDDQFSVERPDGSNFTLKIRSTKLEDSAMYFCASSYTTGINQPQHFGDGTRLSIL.

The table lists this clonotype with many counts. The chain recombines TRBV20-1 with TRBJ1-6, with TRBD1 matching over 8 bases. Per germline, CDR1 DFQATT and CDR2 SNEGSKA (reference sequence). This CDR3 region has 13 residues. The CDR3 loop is CSLPGQDNSPLHF. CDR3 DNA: TGCAGCCTACCGGGACAGGACAATTCACCCCTCCACTTT.

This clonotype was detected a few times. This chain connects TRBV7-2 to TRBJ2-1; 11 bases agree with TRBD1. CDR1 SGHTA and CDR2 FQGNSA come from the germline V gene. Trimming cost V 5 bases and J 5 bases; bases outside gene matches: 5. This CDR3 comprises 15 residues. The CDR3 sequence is CASSREGQGDNEQFF. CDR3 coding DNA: TGTGCCAGCAGCCGTGAGGGACAGGGGGACAATGAGCAGTTCTTC. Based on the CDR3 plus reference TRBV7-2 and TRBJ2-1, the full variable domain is GAGVSQSPSNKVTEKGKDVELRCDPISGHTALYWYRQSLGQGLEFLIYFQGNSAPDKSGLPSDRFSAERTGGSVSTLTIQRTQQEDSAVYLCASSREGQGDNEQFFGPGTRLTVL.

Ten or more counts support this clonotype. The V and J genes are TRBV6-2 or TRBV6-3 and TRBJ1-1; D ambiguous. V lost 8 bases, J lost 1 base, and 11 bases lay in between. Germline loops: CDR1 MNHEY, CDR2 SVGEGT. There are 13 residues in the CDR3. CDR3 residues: CASEISPNTEAFF. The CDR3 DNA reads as TGTGCCAGCGAAATCTCCCCGAACACTGAAGCTTTCTTT.

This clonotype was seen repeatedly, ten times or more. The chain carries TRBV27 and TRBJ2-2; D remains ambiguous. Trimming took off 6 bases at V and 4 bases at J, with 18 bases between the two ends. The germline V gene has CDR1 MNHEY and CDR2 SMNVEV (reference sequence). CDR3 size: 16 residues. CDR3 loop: CASSRSGQLGTGELFF. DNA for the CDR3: TGTGCCAGCAGCCGGTCCGGCCAGCTAGGCACCGGGGAGCTGTTTTTT.

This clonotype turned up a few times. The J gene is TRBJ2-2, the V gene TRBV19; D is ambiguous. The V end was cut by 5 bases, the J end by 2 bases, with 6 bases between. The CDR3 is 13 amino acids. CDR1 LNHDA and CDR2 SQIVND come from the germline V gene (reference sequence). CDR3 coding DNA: TGTGCCAGTAGTCTTGTAAACACCGGGGAGCTGTTTTTT. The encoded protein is CASSLVNTGELFF.